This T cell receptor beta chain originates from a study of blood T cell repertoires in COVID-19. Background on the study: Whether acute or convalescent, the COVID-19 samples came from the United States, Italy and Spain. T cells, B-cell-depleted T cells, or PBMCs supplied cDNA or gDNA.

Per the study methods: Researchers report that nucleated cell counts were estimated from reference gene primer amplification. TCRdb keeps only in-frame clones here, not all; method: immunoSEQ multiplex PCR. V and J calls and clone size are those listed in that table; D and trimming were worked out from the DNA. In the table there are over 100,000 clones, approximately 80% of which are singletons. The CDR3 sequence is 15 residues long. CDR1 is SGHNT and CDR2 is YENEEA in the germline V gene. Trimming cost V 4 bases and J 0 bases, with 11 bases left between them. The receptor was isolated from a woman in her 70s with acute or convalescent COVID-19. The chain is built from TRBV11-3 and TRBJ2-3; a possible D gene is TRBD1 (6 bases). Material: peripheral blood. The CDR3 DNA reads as TGTGCCAGCAGCTCCTGGACAGAGAGCACAGATACGCAGTATTTT. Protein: CASSSWTESTDTQYF.